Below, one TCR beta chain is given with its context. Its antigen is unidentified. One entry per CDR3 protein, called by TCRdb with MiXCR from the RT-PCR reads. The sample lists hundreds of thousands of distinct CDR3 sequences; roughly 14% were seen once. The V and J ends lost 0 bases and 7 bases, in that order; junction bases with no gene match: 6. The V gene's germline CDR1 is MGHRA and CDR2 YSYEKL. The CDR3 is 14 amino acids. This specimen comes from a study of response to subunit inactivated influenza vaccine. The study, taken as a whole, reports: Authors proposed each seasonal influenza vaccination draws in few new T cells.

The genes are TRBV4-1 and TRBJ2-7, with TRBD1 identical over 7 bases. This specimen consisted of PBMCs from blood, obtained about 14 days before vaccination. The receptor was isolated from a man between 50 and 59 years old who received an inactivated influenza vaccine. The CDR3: CASSQERGLGEQYF. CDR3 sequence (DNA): TGCGCCAGCAGCCAAGAAAGGGGGCTAGGAGAGCAGTACTTC.